A few counts support the clone carrying this TCR beta chain. What it recognizes is unknown. Template switching, a step in the protocol, added a universal primer site, and cDNA carried unique molecular identifiers. MiXCR, run by TCRdb on the 5' RACE reads, gives a single entry per CDR3 protein. The sample has roughly 350,000 distinct CDR3 sequences; around 9.7% are singletons. Germline CDR1 SEHNR, CDR2 FQNEAQ (reference sequence). This CDR3 spans 16 amino acids. Trimming at V came to 5 bases and at J to 0 bases, leaving 5 bases not matched to a gene. The data are from a study of identical twins. Findings and caveats of the study: In cord blood, abundant beta clonotypes had fewer insertions; memory showed no trend.

The J gene is TRBJ2-5, the V gene TRBV7-9, with 11 bases aligning to TRBD2. This receptor was obtained from a woman in her 50s in good health. Sequences were obtained from naive T cells sorted from blood. The DNA of the CDR3 is TGTGCCAGCAGCACGGGACTAGCGGACTACCAAGAGACCCAGTACTTC. This encodes CASSTGLADYQETQYF.